The source of this TCR beta chain is a study of T cell changes during pregnancy in multiple sclerosis. TCRdb's copy holds only in-frame clones and misses some; the assay was immunoSEQ multiplex PCR. Of over 100,000 clones in the sample, roughly nine tenths were seen once. V gave up 4 bases and J gave up 7 bases; unmatched junction bases: 10. CDR1 is ENHRY and CDR2 is SYGVKD in the germline V gene. This CDR3 spans 14 amino acids. This specimen was peripheral blood, taken in the third trimester of pregnancy. V is TRBV10-3 and J is TRBJ2-7; TRBD2 matches 7 bases. The TCR originated in a female donor with multiple sclerosis, enrolled in a pregnancy study. For the CDR3, the DNA is TGTGCCATCAGTGGGGCTAGCGGTCTTGGGGAGCAGTACTTC. Translated: CAISGASGLGEQYF.